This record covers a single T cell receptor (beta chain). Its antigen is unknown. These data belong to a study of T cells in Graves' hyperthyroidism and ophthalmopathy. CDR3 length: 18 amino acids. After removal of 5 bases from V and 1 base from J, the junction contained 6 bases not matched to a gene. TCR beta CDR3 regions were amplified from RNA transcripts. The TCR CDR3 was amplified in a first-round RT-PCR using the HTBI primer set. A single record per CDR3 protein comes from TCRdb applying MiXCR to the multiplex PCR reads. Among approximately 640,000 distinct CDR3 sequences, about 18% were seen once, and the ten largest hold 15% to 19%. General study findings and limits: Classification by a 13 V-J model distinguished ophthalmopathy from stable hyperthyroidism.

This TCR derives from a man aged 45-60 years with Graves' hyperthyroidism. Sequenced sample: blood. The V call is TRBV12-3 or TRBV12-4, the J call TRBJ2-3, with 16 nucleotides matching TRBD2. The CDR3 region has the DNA TGTGCCAGCAGTCTGTTTGGGACTAGCGGGAGGGGCACAGATACGCAGTATTTT. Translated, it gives CASSLFGTSGRGTDTQYF.